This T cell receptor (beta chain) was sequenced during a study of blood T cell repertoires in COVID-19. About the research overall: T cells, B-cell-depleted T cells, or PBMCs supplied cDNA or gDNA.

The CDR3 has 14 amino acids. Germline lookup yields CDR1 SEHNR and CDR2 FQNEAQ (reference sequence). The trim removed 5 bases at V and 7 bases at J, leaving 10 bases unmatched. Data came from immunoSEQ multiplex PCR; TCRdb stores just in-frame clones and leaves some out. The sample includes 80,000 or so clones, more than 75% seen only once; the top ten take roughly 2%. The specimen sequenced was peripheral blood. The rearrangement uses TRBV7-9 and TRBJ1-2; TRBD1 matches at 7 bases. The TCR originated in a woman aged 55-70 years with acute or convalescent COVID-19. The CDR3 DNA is TGTGCCAGCAGCACTCGACAGGGTCCCAGTGGCTACACCTTC. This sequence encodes CASSTRQGPSGYTF.